A selection of T cell receptor beta chains follows, all from one sample in a study of monozygotic twins with inflammatory bowel disease. TCRdb reprocessed the 5' RACE reads, with one entry per CDR3 protein and no DNA. The sample holds 330,000 or so distinct CDR3 sequences. The sample consisted of blood. Source of these receptors: a human donor with ulcerative colitis or Crohn's disease, or a healthy co-twin of an affected twin (not recorded which). Both conserved end residues are part of each CDR3. Fields, in order: V gene, J gene, CDR3 protein.

TRBV15	TRBJ2-3	CATSSAAGPTDTQYF
TRBV7-2	TRBJ2-2	CASSVRQWAGELFF
TRBV5-4	TRBJ1-2	CASSSRGAFYGYTF
TRBV20-1	TRBJ1-2	CSAHRTGHGGYTF
TRBV15	TRBJ2-2	CATSRAGTSGMFVAGELFF
TRBV28	TRBJ1-6	CASSLRGTGGQRGALHF
TRBV5-1	TRBJ2-7	CASRGTGLRYEQYF
TRBV11-3	TRBJ2-1	CASSLGASGEQFF
TRBV28	TRBJ2-7	CASKGIGWGYEQYF
TRBV5-1	TRBJ2-1	CASSFELLKNEQFF
TRBV18	TRBJ2-2	CASSSQKAANTGELFF
TRBV5-1	TRBJ2-5	CASEGFAETQYF
TRBV20-1	TRBJ1-5	CSASPPGTGNQPQHF
TRBV27	TRBJ1-5	CASSPGQGAGQPQHF
TRBV20-1	TRBJ2-2	CSAEGLAGPNTGELFF
TRBV10-3	TRBJ1-1	CAISEVVAGSTEAFF
TRBV7-2	TRBJ2-5	CASSLVQVSAQYF
TRBV6-1	TRBJ2-1	CASSVAGGRNEQFF
TRBV12-3/TRBV12-4	TRBJ2-3	CASSSLRGGTDTQYF
TRBV7-9	TRBJ2-1	CASSDQGQGANEQFF
TRBV27	TRBJ1-1	CASSSLRGLTEAFF
TRBV5-1	TRBJ2-2	CASSLAERRVAGELFF
TRBV5-1	TRBJ1-1	CASSTGQMNTEAFF
TRBV27	TRBJ2-1	CASSLSGEGLSYNEQFF
TRBV5-1	TRBJ1-1	CASSPEYDPGRSAFF
TRBV4-1	TRBJ2-7	CASSQTQATSYEQYF
TRBV5-1	TRBJ2-2	CASSLALPQTGELFF
TRBV7-2	TRBJ2-5	CASSLMGGEETQYF
TRBV20-1	TRBJ1-5	CSANRGPFRNQPQHF
TRBV19	TRBJ2-2	CASSMPTGGQLELFF
TRBV20-1	TRBJ2-1	CSARRLVSYNEQFF
TRBV5-6	TRBJ1-5	CASSWDGNQPQHF
TRBV29-1	TRBJ2-5	CSVSEGGSETQYF
TRBV7-2	TRBJ2-7	CASSLVGPYEQYF
TRBV7-9	TRBJ2-1	CASSFSAFDNEQFF
TRBV4-3	TRBJ1-2	CASSQELGGMGYTF
TRBV6-2/TRBV6-3	TRBJ1-5	CASSYAGEGQPQHF
TRBV12-3/TRBV12-4	TRBJ2-7	CASRKTGVSYEQYF
TRBV7-6	TRBJ2-7	CASRHTGDEQYF